This T cell receptor beta chain was recorded in a study of T cells after yellow fever vaccination. In this sample, this clonotype turned up many times. The antigen is not known. TCRdb used MiXCR to reprocess the 5' RACE reads, holding one entry per CDR3 protein. The sample lists some 340,000 distinct CDR3 sequences; 9.5% to 12% were seen once. Regarding the study as a whole: A small proportion of clonotypes was detected in both the CD4 and CD8 compartments. Weaker, the secondary response had a peak occurring faster, on day 5 versus 15.

V lost 5 bases and J lost 10, with 21 bases in between. The CDR3 sequence is 16 residues long. This specimen consisted of CD4+ T cells sorted from PBMCs, obtained 45 days after the yellow fever booster vaccination. The receptor was isolated from a man aged 18 to 29 who received the YFV17D yellow fever vaccine. The chain employs TRBV12-3 or TRBV12-4 and TRBJ1-6; D might be TRBD1 (6 bases). CDR3 nucleotide sequence: TGTGCCAGCAGTCCTATCCTGTTACAGGGTCGATCACCCCTCCACTTT. It codes for CASSPILLQGRSPLHF.